The 3 T cell receptor beta chains presented below share a single source sample, sequenced in a study of T cells in women clearing cervical HPV infection. The repertoire was sequenced with immunoSEQ multiplex PCR; TCRdb's copy has only in-frame clones and lacks some. This table lists 30,000 to 35,000 clones. Sequenced material: blood buffy coat. All receptors derive from a woman between 18 and 70 years old with a cervical HPV16 infection that either progressed to CIN3+ or cleared (not recorded which).

Remarks on this clone: The read comes to an end 3 residues before the CDR3 does, leaving the germline J gene to fill in the end. The chain combines TRBV19 with TRBJ1-2; perhaps TRBD1 as D (6 bases). From germline, CDR1 is LNHDA and CDR2 SQIVND (reference sequence). The CDR3 has 13 residues. CDR3: CASRETGPYDYTF. CDR3 DNA, as far as it was read: TGTGCCAGTAGGGAGACAGGACCTTACGAC.

Details on this clone: The read terminates 3 residues ahead of where the CDR3 ends, so the germline J gene completes it. The chain carries TRBV18 and TRBJ2-4; 14 bases map to TRBD2. Per the germline V gene, CDR1 is KGHSH and CDR2 is LQKENI. V gave up 3 bases and J gave up 1 base; unmatched junction bases: 8. This CDR3 has 19 amino acids. This CDR3 reads CASSPLTSGRALAKNIQYF. The sequenced CDR3 bases are TGTGCCAGCTCACCTCTGACTAGCGGGAGGGCCCTGGCCAAAAACATT. The full variable domain, its missing parts supplied by reference TRBV18 and TRBJ2-4, is NAGVMQNPRHLVRRRGQEARLRCSPMKGHSHVYWYRQLPEEGLKFMVYLQKENIIDESGMPKERFSAEFPKEGPSILRIQQVVRGDSAAYFCASSPLTSGRALAKNIQYFGAGTRLSVL.

Concerning this clone itself: The CDR3 extends 3 residues past the end of the read, so its final part is completed from the germline J gene. V gene TRBV2 combines with J gene TRBJ2-2; 9 positions agree with TRBD2. Germline V CDR1 and CDR2: SNHLY, FYNNEI. CDR3 length equals 16 residues. V gave up 4 bases and J gave up 1 base; unmatched junction bases: 4. The sequenced CDR3 bases are TGTGCCAGCAGTGGTGCAGCGGGGGGGAACACCGGGGAG. This encodes CASSGAAGGNTGE. The whole CDR3 protein is CASSGAAGGNTGELFF.